These T cell receptor beta chains were read from a single sample in a study of regulatory T cells in long-lasting Graves disease. TCRdb used MiXCR to reprocess the multiplex PCR reads, holding one entry per CDR3 protein. The profile covers roughly 430,000 distinct CDR3 sequences, with around 20% appearing a single time and roughly 13% taken by the ten largest. The starting material was peripheral blood mononuclear cells (PBMCs), obtained when the disease was refractory, from a patient treated with antithyroid drugs. The receptors originated from a female donor with Graves disease. CDR3s include the opening cysteine and the closing phenylalanine or tryptophan. Each record gives: D gene, V gene, clone size, J gene, CDR3 DNA, CDR3 protein. A D gene is named only where the DNA matches it firmly. Some rows mark clone size as missing; the rest say once, few, many or name a class of expanded clone.

TRBD1,TRBV15,.,TRBJ2-7,TGTGCCACCAGCATCGGGACAGGGCCCTACGAGCAGTACTTC,CATSIGTGPYEQYF
.,TRBV25-1,.,TRBJ2-4,TGTGCCAGCAGTGGGGACGTTTCTGGCAAAAACATTCAGTACTTC,CASSGDVSGKNIQYF
.,TRBV2,many,TRBJ1-2,TGTGCCAGCAGTTGGGGCAACTATGGCTACACCTTC,CASSWGNYGYTF
TRBD2,TRBV27,.,TRBJ2-1,TGTGCCAGCAGTTTACTACCGGGACTAGCGGGAAAATCCTACAATGAGCAGTTCTTC,CASSLLPGLAGKSYNEQFF
TRBD2,TRBV10-3,.,TRBJ2-1,TGTGCCATCAGTGAGGGAAATAGCGGGAGTGACGAGCAGTTCTTC,CAISEGNSGSDEQFF
.,TRBV3-1,.,TRBJ2-7,TGTGCCAGCAGCCAAGATAGACTGGGGTCCTACGAGCAGTACTTC,CASSQDRLGSYEQYF
.,TRBV20-1,.,TRBJ1-5,TGCAGTGCTAGAGTTCTCGGGATTGGGAATCAGCTCCAGCATTTT,CSARVLGIGNQLQHF
TRBD1,TRBV28,few,TRBJ2-5,TGTGCCAGCAGTTCCGGACAGGAGATACAAGAGACCCAGTACTTC,CASSSGQEIQETQYF
.,TRBV7-8,many,TRBJ1-3,TGTGCCAGCAGCAGGATCTCTGGAAACACCATATATTTT,CASSRISGNTIYF
TRBD2,TRBV19,few,TRBJ2-7,TGTGCCAGTAGTATATCTGGGGGACTAGCGTACGAGCAGTACTTC,CASSISGGLAYEQYF
.,TRBV28,many,TRBJ2-7,TGTGCCAGCAGTTTTCGGTCCCCGTCCTTGAAGCAGTACTTC,CASSFRSPSLKQYF
TRBD2,TRBV10-1,.,TRBJ2-2,TGCGCCAGCAAGGCTAGCGGGAGTGGCACCGGGGAGCTGTTTTTT,CASKASGSGTGELFF
TRBD1,TRBV28,many,TRBJ1-5,TGTGCCAGCAACCCTCCGAGGGGACAGGGGGGTAATCAGCCCCAGCATTTT,CASNPPRGQGGNQPQHF
.,TRBV3-1,few,TRBJ1-1,TGTGCCAGCAGCTGGGGGTCCCTGGGGACTGAAGCTTTCTTT,CASSWGSLGTEAFF
.,TRBV2,many,TRBJ2-3,TGTGCCAGCAGTTTGCGGGAACTGTTGGATACGCAGTATTTT,CASSLRELLDTQYF
TRBD1,TRBV24-1,many,TRBJ2-6,TGTGCCACCAGTGCCGCGTACGATGACAGGGGGTCCGGGGCCAACGTCCTGACTTTC,CATSAAYDDRGSGANVLTF
.,TRBV11-2,many,TRBJ2-5,TGTGCCAGCGAACCAGTCCGGGGAAAAGAGACCCAGTACTTC,CASEPVRGKETQYF
TRBD2,TRBV20-1,.,TRBJ2-7,TGCAGTGCTAGACCCCTAGCGGGAGCTGAGTACGAGCAGTACTTC,CSARPLAGAEYEQYF
TRBD1,TRBV19,many,TRBJ2-7,TGTGCCAGTAGTACCCCGGGACAGGGCTCTATGAACGAGCAGTACTTC,CASSTPGQGSMNEQYF
.,TRBV12-3/TRBV12-4,.,TRBJ2-3,TGTGCCAGCAGTTTAGGTGGTATAAGCACAGATACGCAGTATTTT,CASSLGGISTDTQYF
TRBD2,TRBV20-1,.,TRBJ2-1,TGCAGTGCTATTAGCGGGCCTTCCTACAATGAGCAGTTCTTC,CSAISGPSYNEQFF
.,TRBV29-1,many,TRBJ1-1,TGCAGCGTTGAAGATGACAGGTTTCGTGCTTTCTTT,CSVEDDRFRAFF
TRBD1,TRBV28,many,TRBJ1-2,TGTGCCAGCAGCACAGGGGGCTCGAACTATGGCTACACCTTC,CASSTGGSNYGYTF
.,TRBV30,many,TRBJ1-2,TGTGCCTGGAGTGTACTAGGCAGTTATGGCTACACCTTC,CAWSVLGSYGYTF
.,TRBV5-1,many,TRBJ1-1,TGCGCCAGCAGCGTGGAGCCGGGACACACTGAAGCTTTCTTT,CASSVEPGHTEAFF
.,TRBV9,.,TRBJ2-5,TGTGCCAGCAGCGCAGGAGCGGAAGAGACCCAGTACTTC,CASSAGAEETQYF
TRBD2,TRBV19,.,TRBJ2-7,TGTGCCAGTAGTAGACACGGTGGGGCTAGCGGAGCCTACGAGCAGTACTTC,CASSRHGGASGAYEQYF
TRBD2,TRBV27,.,TRBJ2-2,TGTGCCAGCAGTTTATCTCTTAGCGGGAGGGGCGGGGAGCTGTTTTTT,CASSLSLSGRGGELFF
.,TRBV7-9,.,TRBJ2-7,TGTGCCAGCACTATGGAGGGGGCTCCGATCTACGAGCAGTACTTC,CASTMEGAPIYEQYF
TRBD2,TRBV3-1,few,TRBJ2-5,TGTGCCAGCAGCCAAGACCCACGACTAGCATATCAAGAGACCCAGTACTTC,CASSQDPRLAYQETQYF
.,TRBV10-3,few,TRBJ2-2,TGTGCCATTCTCGGACAAACCGGGGAGCTGTTTTTT,CAILGQTGELFF
.,TRBV30,.,TRBJ2-5,TGTGCCTGGAAGCGACTAACCCACCAAGAGACCCAGTACTTC,CAWKRLTHQETQYF
.,TRBV29-1,few,TRBJ2-7,TGCAGCGTTGAAGGGGTTGACGACGAGCAGTACTTC,CSVEGVDDEQYF
.,TRBV6-1,few,TRBJ1-5,TGTGCCAGCAGTACCCGACGCAATCAGCCCCAGCATTTT,CASSTRRNQPQHF